The entry below gives a single TCR beta chain sequence along with its context. Its matching antigen is unknown. Its ends do not fully match the called genes, so a read error is possible. These data come from a study of CD8 T cells in ankylosing spondylitis. General study findings and limits: Previously reported in reactive arthritis synovial fluid and blood were some of the motif variants. Roughly eight highly homologous variants made up a TCR beta motif that seemed to typify ankylosing spondylitis blood.

MiXCR, applied by TCRdb to the 5' RACE reads, yields one record per CDR3 protein. The sample contains under 950,000 distinct CDR3 sequences, around 17% of which appear only once. The sample consisted of blood, either unsorted or a sorted T cell fraction (not recorded which). This TCR was recovered from a male donor with ankylosing spondylitis.

CDR3 sequence (DNA): TGTGCTAGCAGCTTGGGCGGACTAGCGGGGAGAGGGGATACGCAGTATTTT. Protein product: CASSLGGLAGRGDTQYF. The rearrangement uses TRBV7-7 and TRBJ2-3; 12 bases agree with TRBD2. CDR1 is SSHAT and CDR2 is FNYEAQ in the germline V gene (reference sequence). CDR3 length: 17 residues.